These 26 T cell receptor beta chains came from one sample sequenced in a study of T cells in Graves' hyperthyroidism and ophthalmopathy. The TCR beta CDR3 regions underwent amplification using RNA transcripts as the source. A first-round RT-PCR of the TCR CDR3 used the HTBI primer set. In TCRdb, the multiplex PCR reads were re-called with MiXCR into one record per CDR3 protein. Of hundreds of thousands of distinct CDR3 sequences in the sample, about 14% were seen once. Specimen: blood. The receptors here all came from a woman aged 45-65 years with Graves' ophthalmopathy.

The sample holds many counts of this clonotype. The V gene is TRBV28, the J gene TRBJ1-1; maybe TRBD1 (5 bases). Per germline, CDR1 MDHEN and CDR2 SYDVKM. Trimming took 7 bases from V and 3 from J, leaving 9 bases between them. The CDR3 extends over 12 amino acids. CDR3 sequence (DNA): TGTGCCAGCAAAGTGACAGACACTGAAGCTTTCTTT. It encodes CASKVTDTEAFF.

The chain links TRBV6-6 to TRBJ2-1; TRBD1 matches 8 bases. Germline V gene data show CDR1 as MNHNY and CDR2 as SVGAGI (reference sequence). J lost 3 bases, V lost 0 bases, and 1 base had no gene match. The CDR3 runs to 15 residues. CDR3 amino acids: CASSYSGTGYNEQFF. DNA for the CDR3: TGTGCCAGCAGTTACTCCGGGACAGGCTACAATGAGCAGTTCTTC.

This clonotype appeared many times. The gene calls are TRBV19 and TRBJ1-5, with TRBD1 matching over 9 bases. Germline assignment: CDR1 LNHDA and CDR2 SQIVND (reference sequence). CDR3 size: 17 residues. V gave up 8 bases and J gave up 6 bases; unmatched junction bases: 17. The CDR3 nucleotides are TGTGCCAGTGGTCCGCTTAGTCGGACAGGGGATTTTCAGCCCCAGCATTTT. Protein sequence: CASGPLSRTGDFQPQHF.

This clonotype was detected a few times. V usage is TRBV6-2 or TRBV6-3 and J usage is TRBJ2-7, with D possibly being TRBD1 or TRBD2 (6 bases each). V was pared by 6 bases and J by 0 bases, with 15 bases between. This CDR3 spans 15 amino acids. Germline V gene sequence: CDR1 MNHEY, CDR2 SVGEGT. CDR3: CASSFRGGSSYEQYF. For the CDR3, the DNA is TGTGCCAGCAGCTTCAGGGGAGGAAGCTCCTACGAGCAGTACTTC.

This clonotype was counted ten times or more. The CDR3 loop reads CASSLFVRYGYTF. The CDR3, as DNA: TGTGCCAGCAGTTTATTCGTCCGTTATGGCTACACCTTC. The chain carries TRBV28 and TRBJ1-2, with no clear D. CDR1 and CDR2 (germline): MDHEN, SYDVKM. With 1 base removed from V and 5 bases from J, the gap between germline ends came to 8 bases. The CDR3 extends over 13 amino acids.

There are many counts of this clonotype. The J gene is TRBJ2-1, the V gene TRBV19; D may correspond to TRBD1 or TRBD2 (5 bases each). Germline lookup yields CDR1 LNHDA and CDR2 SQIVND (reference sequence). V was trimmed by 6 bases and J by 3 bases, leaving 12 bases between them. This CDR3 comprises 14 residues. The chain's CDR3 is CASRGTTFYNEQFF. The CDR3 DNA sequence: TGTGCCAGTAGAGGGACCACATTCTACAATGAGCAGTTCTTC.

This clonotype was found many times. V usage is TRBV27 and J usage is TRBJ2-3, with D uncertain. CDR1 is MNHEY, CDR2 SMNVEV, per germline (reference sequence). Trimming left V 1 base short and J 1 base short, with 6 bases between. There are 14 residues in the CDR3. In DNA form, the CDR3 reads TGTGCCAGCAGTTTATTCCCACGCACAGATACGCAGTATTTT. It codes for CASSLFPRTDTQYF.

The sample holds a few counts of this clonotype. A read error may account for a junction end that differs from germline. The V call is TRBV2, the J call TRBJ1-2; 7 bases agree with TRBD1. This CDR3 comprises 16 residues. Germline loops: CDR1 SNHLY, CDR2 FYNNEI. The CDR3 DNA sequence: TGTGCCGGCAGTGACCGGGACAGCCCTCATCTCTATGGCTACACCTTC. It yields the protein CAGSDRDSPHLYGYTF.

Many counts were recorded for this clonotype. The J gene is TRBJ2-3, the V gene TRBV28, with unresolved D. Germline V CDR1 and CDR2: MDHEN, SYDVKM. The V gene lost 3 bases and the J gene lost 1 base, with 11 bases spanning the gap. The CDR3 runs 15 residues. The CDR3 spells CASSLPPGRTDTQYF. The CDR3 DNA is TGTGCCAGCAGTTTGCCCCCGGGCCGCACAGATACGCAGTATTTT.

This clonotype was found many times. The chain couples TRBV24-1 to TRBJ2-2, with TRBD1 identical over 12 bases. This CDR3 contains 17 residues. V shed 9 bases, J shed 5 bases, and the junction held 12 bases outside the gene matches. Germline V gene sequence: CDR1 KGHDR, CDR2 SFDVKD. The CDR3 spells CATGPGTGGVKTGELFF. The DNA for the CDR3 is TGTGCCACCGGCCCGGGGACAGGGGGCGTGAAGACCGGGGAGCTGTTTTTT.

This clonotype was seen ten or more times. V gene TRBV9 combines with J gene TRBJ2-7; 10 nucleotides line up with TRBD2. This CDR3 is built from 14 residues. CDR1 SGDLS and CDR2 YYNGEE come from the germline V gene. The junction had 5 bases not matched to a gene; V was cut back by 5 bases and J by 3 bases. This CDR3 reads CASSVASGSYEQYF. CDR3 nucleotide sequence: TGTGCCAGCAGTGTTGCTAGCGGGAGCTACGAGCAGTACTTC.

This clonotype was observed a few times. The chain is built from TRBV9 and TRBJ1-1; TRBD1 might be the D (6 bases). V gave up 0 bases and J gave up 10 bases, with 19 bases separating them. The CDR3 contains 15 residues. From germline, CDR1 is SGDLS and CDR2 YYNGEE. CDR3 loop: CASSVEDRGGRGAFF. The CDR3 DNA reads TGTGCCAGCAGCGTAGAGGACAGAGGCGGGAGGGGAGCTTTCTTT.

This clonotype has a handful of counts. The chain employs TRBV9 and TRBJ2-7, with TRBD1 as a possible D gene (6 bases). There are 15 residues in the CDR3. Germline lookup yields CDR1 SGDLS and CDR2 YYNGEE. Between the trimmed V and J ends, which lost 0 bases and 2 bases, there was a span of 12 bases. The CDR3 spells CASSVGWGPTYEQYF. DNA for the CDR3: TGTGCCAGCAGCGTAGGGTGGGGGCCCACCTACGAGCAGTACTTC.

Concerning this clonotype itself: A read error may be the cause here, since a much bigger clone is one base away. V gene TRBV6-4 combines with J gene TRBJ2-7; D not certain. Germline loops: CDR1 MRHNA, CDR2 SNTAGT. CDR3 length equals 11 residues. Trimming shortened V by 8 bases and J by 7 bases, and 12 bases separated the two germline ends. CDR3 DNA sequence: TGTGCCAGCGGTTACTCGATGGAGCAGTACTTC. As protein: CASGYSMEQYF.

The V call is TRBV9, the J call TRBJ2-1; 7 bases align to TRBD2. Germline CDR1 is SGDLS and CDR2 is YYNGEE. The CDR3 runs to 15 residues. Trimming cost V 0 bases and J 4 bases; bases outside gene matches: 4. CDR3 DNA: TGTGCCAGCAGCGTAGGCCCAGCGGGGTACAATGAGCAGTTCTTC. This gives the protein CASSVGPAGYNEQFF.

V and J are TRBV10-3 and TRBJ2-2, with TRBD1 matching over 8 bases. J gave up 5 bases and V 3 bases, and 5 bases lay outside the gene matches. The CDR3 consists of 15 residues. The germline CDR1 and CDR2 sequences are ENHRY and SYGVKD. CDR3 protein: CAISDQGARTGELFF. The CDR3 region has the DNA TGTGCCATCAGTGACCAGGGGGCGAGGACCGGGGAGCTGTTTTTT.

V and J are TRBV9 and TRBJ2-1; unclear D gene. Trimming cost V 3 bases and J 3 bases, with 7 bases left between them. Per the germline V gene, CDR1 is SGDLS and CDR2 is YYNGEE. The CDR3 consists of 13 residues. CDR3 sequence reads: CASSARSYNEQFF. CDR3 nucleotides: TGTGCCAGCAGCGCACGTAGCTACAATGAGCAGTTCTTC.

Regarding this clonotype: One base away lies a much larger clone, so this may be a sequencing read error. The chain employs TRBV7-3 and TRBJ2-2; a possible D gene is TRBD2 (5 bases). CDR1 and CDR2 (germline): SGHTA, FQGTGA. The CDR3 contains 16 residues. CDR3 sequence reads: CASSLDRTLNTGEPFF. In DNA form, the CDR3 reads TGTGCCAGCAGCTTAGATAGAACCCTAAACACCGGGGAGCCGTTTTTT.

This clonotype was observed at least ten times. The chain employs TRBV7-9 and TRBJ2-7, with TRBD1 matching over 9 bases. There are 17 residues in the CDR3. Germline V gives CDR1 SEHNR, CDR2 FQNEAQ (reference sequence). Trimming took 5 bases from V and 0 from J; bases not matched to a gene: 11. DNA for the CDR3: TGTGCCAGCAGCAAAACCGGGACAGGGCTTAGCTCCTACGAGCAGTACTTC. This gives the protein CASSKTGTGLSSYEQYF.

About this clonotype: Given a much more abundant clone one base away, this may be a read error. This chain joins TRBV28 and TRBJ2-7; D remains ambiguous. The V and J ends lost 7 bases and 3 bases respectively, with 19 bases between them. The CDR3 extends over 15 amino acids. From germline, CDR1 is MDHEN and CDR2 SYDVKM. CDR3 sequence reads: CASKSAQERNYEQYF. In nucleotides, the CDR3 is TGTGCCAGCAAATCCGCCCAGGAGCGAAACTACGAGCAGTACTTC.

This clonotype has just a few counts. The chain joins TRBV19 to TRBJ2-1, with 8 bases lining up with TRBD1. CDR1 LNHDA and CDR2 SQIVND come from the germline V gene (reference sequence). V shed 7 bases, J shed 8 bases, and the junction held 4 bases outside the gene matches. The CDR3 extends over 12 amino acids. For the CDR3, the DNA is TGTGCCAGTATCAACAGGGGGGATGAGCAGTTCTTC. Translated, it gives CASINRGDEQFF.

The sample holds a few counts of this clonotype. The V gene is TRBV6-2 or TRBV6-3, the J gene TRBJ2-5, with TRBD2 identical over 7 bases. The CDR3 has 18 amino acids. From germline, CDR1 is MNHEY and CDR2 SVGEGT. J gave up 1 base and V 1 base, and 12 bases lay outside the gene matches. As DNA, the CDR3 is TGTGCCAGCAGTTACTATTCTAGCCTAGCGGTCTTCCAAGAGACCCAGTACTTC. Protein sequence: CASSYYSSLAVFQETQYF.

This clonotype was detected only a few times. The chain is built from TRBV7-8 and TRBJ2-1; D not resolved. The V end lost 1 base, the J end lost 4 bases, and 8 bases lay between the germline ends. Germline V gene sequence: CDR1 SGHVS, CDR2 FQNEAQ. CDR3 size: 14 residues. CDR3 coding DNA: TGTGCCAGCAGCTTAGTAACTGGGTACAATGAGCAGTTCTTC. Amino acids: CASSLVTGYNEQFF. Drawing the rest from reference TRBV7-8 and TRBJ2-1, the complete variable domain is GAGVSQSPRYKVAKRGQDVALRCDPISGHVSLFWYQQALGQGPEFLTYFQNEAQLDKSGLPSDRFFAERPEGSVSTLKIQRTQQEDSAVYLCASSLVTGYNEQFFGPGTRLTVL.

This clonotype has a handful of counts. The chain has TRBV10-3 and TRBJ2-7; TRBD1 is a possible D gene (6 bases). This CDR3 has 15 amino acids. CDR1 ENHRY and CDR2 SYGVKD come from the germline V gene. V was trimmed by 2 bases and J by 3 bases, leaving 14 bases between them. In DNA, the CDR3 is TGTGCCATCAGTGAGCCCAACTCCAGGGGCTACGAGCAGTACTTC. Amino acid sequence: CAISEPNSRGYEQYF.

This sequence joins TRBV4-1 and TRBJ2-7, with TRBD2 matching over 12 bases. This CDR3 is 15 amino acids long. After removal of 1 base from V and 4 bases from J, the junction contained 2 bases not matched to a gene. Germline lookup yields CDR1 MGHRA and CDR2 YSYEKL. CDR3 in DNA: TGCGCCAGCAGCCAAGTAACTAGCGGGAGGTACGAGCAGTACTTC. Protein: CASSQVTSGRYEQYF.

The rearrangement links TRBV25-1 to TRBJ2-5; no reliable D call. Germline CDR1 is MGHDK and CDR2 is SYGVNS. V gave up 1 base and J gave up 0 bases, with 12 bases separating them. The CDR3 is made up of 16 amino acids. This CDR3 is CASSELRFRDQETQYF. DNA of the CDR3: TGTGCCAGCAGTGAATTACGTTTCCGGGACCAAGAGACCCAGTACTTC. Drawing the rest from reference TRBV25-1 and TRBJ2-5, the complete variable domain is EADIYQTPRYLVIGTGKKITLECSQTMGHDKMYWYQQDPGMELHLIHYSYGVNSTEKGDLSSESTVSRIRTEHFPLTLESARPSHTSQYLCASSELRFRDQETQYFGPGTRLLVL.